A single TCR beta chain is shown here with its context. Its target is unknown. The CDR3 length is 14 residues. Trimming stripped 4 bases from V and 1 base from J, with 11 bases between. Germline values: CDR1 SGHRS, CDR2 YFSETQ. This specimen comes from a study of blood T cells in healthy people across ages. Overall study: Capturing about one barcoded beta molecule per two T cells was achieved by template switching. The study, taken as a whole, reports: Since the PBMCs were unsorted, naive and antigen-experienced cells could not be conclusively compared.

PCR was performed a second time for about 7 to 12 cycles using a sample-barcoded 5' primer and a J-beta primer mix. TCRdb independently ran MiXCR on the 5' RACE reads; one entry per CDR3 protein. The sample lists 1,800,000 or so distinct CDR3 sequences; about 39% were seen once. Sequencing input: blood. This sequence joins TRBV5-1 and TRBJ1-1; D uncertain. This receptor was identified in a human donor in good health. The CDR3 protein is CASSIAAQNTEAFF. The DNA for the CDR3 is TGCGCCAGCAGCATAGCAGCCCAGAACACTGAAGCTTTCTTT. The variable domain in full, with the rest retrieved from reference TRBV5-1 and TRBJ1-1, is KAGVTQTPRYLIKTRGQQVTLSCSPISGHRSVSWYQQTPGQGLQFLFEYFSETQRNKGNFPGRFSGRQFSNSRSEMNVSTLELGDSALYLCASSIAAQNTEAFFGQGTRLTVV.